This TCR beta chain was sequenced during a study of blood T cell repertoires in COVID-19. Study-wide background: From T cells, B-cell-depleted T cells, or PBMCs came the material, which was cDNA or gDNA.

Trimming took off 6 bases at V and 4 bases at J, with 12 bases between the two ends. Germline CDR1 reads GTSNPN; CDR2 reads SVGIG (reference sequence). The CDR3 is 12 amino acids. Authors' analysis steps: Amplifying reference gene primers gave estimates of nucleated cell counts. Profiled with immunoSEQ multiplex PCR; TCRdb holds only in-frame clones, not every one. V, J and clone size were drawn from that table, and D and trimming were deduced from the DNA. The profile shows 150,000 to 200,000 clones, 80% to 90% of them singletons. The chain uses TRBV30 and TRBJ1-2, with D possibly being TRBD1 (6 bases). Sequencing input: peripheral blood. The clonotype was recovered from a man aged 50 or older with active or convalescent COVID-19. The CDR3 DNA is TGTGCCTGCCACAGGGATAGCTATGGCTACACCTTC. This sequence encodes CACHRDSYGYTF.